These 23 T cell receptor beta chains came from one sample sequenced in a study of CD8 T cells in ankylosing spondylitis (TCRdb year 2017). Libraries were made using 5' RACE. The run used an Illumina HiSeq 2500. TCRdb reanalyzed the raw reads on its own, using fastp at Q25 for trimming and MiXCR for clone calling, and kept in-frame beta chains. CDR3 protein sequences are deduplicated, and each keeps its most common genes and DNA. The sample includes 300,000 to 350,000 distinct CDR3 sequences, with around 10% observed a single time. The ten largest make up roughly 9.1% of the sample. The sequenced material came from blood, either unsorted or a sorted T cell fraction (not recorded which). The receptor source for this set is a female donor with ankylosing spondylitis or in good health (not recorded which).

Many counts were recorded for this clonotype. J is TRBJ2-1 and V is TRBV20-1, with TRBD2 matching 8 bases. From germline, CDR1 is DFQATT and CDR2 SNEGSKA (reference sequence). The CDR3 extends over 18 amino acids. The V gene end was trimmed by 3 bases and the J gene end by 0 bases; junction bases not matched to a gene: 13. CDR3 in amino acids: CSARQAGRAIISYNEQFF. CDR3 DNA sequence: TGCAGTGCTAGGCAGGCCGGGAGGGCCATTATCTCCTACAATGAGCAGTTCTTC.

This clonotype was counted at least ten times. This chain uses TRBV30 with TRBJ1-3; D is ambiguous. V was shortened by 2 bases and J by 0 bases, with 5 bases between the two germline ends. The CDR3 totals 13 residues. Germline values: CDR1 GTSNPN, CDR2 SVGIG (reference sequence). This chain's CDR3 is CAWSLYSGNTIYF. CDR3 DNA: TGTGCCTGGAGTCTCTACTCTGGAAACACCATATATTTT.

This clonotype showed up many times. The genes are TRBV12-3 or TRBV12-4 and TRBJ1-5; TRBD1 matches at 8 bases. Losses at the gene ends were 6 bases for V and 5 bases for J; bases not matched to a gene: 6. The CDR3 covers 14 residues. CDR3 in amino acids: CASRKDREDQPQHF. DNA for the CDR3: TGTGCCAGCAGGAAGGACAGGGAAGATCAGCCCCAGCATTTT.

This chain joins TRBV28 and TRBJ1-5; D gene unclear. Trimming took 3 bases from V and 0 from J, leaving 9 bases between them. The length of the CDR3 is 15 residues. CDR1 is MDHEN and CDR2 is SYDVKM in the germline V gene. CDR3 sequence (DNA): TGTGCCAGCAGTTTCGACACCAATAGCAATCAGCCCCAGCATTTT. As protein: CASSFDTNSNQPQHF.

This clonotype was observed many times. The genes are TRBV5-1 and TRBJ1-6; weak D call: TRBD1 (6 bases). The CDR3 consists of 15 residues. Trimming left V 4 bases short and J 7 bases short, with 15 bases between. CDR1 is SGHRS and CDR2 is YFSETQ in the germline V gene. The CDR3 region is CASSASGQPNSPLHF. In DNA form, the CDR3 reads TGCGCCAGCAGCGCCAGTGGACAGCCCAATTCACCCCTCCACTTT.

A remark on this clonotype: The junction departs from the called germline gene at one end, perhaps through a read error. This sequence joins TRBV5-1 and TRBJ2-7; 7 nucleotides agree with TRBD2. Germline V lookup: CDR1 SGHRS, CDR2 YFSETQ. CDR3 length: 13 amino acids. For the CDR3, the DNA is TGCGCCAGCAGCTTGGGCCGGGACTACGAGCAGTCCTTC. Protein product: CASSLGRDYEQSF.

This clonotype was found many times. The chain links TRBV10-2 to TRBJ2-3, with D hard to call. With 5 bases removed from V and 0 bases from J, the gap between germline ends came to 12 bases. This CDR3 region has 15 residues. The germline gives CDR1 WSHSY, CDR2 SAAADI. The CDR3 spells CASSWQRSSTDTQYF. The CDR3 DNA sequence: TGCGCCAGCAGTTGGCAGAGAAGTAGCACAGATACGCAGTATTTT.

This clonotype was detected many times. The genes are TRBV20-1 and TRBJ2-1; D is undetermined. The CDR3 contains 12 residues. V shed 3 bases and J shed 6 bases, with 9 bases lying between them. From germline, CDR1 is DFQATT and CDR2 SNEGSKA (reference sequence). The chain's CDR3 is CSARFPGNEQFF. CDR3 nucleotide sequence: TGCAGTGCTAGGTTCCCGGGCAATGAGCAGTTCTTC.

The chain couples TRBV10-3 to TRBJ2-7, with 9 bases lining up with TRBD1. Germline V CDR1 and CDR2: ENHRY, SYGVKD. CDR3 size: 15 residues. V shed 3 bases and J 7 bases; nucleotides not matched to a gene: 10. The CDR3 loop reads CAISEPGQGAGEQYF. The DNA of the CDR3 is TGTGCCATCAGTGAACCGGGACAGGGTGCGGGGGAGCAGTACTTC.

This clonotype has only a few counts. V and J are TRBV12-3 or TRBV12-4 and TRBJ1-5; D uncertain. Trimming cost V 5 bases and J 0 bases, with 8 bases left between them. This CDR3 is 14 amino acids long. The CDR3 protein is CASSPSSSNQPQHF. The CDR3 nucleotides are TGTGCCAGCAGTCCGAGTTCTAGCAATCAGCCCCAGCATTTT.

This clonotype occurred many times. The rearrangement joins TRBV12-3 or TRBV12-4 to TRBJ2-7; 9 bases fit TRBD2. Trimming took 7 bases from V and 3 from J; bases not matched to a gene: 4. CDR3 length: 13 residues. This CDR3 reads CASTLAGSYEQYF. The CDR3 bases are TGTGCCAGCACCCTAGCGGGGAGCTACGAGCAGTACTTC.

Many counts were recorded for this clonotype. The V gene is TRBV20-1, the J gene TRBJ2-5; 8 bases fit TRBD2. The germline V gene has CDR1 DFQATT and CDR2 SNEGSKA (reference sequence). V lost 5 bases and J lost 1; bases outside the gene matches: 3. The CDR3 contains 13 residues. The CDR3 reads CSAPRGGQETQYF. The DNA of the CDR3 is TGCAGTGCTCCACGGGGGGGCCAAGAGACCCAGTACTTC.

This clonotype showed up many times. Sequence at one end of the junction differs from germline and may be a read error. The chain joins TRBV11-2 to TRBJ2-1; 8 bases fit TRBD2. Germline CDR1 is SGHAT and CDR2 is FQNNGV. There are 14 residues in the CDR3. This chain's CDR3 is CASSLEPSGSGGNF. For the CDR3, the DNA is TGTGCCAGCAGCTTAGAACCTAGCGGGTCGGGGGGCAACTTC.

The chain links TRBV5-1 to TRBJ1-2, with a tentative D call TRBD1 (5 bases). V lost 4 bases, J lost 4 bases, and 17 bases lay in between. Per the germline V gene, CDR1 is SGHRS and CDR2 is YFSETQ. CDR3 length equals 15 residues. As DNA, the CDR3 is TGCGCCAGCAGCAAATGGGACGGGGAAGCCTATGGCTACACCTTC. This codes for CASSKWDGEAYGYTF.

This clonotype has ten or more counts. In DNA, the CDR3 is TGTGCCAGCAGCTTAGGGTTTGGCGAAGCTTTCTTT. Encoded protein: CASSLGFGEAFF. The rearrangement uses TRBV7-8 and TRBJ1-1, with D unresolved. This CDR3 comprises 12 residues. Trimming removed 1 base from V and 8 bases from J, with 8 bases in between. The germline gives CDR1 SGHVS, CDR2 FQNEAQ.

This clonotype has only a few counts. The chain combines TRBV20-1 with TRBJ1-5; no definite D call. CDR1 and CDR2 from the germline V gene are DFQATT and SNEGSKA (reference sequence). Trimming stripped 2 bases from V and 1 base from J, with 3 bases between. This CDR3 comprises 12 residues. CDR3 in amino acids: CSARRSNQPQHF. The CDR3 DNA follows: TGCAGTGCTAGAAGGAGCAATCAGCCCCAGCATTTT.

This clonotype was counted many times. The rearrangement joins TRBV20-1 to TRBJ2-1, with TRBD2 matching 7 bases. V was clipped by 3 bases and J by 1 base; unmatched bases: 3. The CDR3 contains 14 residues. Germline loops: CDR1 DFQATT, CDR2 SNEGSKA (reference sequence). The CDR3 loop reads CSARVGGSYNEQFF. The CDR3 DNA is TGCAGTGCTAGGGTCGGGGGGTCCTACAATGAGCAGTTCTTC.

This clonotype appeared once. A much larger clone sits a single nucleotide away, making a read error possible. The CDR3 is CSARQGETQCF. The CDR3 coding sequence is TGCAGCGCCCGACAGGGTGAGACCCAGTGCTTC. This chain uses TRBV29-1 with TRBJ2-5, with 7 bases that match TRBD1. This CDR3 has 11 residues. The germline gives CDR1 SQVTM, CDR2 ANQGSEA. The full variable domain, its missing parts supplied by reference TRBV29-1 and TRBJ2-5, is SAVISQKPSRDICQRGTSLTIQCQVDSQVTMMFWYRQQPGQSLTLIATANQGSEATYESGFVIDKFPISRPNLTFSTLTVSNMSPEDSSIYLCSARQGETQCFGPGTRLLVL.

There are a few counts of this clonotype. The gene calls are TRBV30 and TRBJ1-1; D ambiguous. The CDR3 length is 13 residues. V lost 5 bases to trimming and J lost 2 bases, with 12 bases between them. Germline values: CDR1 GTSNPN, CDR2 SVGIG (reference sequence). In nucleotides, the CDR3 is TGTGCCTGGCAGAGGGCCGTCAACACTGAAGCTTTCTTT. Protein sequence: CAWQRAVNTEAFF. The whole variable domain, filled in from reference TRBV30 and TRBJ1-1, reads SQTIHQWPATLVQPVGSPLSLECTVEGTSNPNLYWYRQAAGRGLQLLFYSVGIGQISSEVPQNLSASRPQDRQFILSSKKLLLSDSGFYLCAWQRAVNTEAFFGQGTRLTVV.

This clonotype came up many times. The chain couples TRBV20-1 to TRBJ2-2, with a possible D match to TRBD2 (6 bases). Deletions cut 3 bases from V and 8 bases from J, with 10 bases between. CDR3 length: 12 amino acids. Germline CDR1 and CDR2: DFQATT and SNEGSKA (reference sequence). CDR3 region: CSASLGGGELFF. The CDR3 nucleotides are TGCAGTGCTAGTTTGGGGGGAGGGGAGCTGTTTTTT.

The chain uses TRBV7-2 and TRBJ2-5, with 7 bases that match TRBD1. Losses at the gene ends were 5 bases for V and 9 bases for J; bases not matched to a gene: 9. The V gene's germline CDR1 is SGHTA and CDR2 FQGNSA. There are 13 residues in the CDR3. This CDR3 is CASSMTGFQPQYF. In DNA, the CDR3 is TGTGCCAGCAGCATGACAGGGTTTCAGCCCCAGTACTTC.

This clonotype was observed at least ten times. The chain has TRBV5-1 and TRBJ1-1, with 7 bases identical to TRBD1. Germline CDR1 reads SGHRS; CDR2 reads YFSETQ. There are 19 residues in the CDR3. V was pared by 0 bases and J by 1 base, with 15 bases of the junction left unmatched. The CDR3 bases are TGCGCCAGCAGCTTGGATCCAGGGGGTCGATGGGACCGGAACACTGAAGCTTTCTTT. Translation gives CASSLDPGGRWDRNTEAFF.

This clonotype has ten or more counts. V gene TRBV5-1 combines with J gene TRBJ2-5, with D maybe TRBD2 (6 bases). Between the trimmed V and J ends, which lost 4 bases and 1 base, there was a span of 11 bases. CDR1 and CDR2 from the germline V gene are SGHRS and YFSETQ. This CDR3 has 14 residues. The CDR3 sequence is CASSPLGGQETQYF. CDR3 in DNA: TGCGCCAGCAGCCCCCTGGGGGGCCAAGAGACCCAGTACTTC.